This T cell receptor beta chain was sequenced for a study of T cells in Graves' hyperthyroidism and ophthalmopathy. CDR1 and CDR2 from the germline V gene are DFQATT and SNEGSKA (reference sequence). The CDR3 length is 14 residues. V gave up 7 bases and J gave up 1 base; unmatched junction bases: 7. Whole-study results and caveats: Model-based prediction identified ophthalmopathy a median about 6.8 months prior to its onset. Researchers report that a 13 V-J model separated ophthalmopathy from stable hyperthyroidism. Researchers found most expanded thyroid clonotypes above 0.001 in blood as well.

A note on this clonotype: The antigen remains unidentified.

The TCR beta CDR3 regions underwent amplification using RNA transcripts as the source. The primer set for the first-round RT-PCR of the TCR CDR3 was HTBI. Using its own MiXCR run on the multiplex PCR reads, TCRdb lists one record per CDR3 protein. In the table there are 650,000 to 800,000 distinct CDR3 sequences, approximately 42% of which are singletons. Criteria for exclusion of patients were uncontrolled infection, other autoimmune disease, pregnancy or lactation. This clonotype was sampled from an adult man with Graves' disease, either hyperthyroidism or ophthalmopathy (not recorded which). V gene TRBV20-1 combines with J gene TRBJ1-5; 7 bases line up with TRBD1. The sample was peripheral blood or thyroid tissue (not recorded which). In DNA form, the CDR3 reads TGCAGTGTACGGACAGGCACAAGCAATCAGCCCCAGCATTTT. This sequence encodes CSVRTGTSNQPQHF.